This TCR beta chain is drawn from a study of cytomegalovirus exposure and HLA in healthy donors. For the study at large: HLA-typed donors were the source of about 85 million unique TCRs held in an early data release. Study conclusions and caveats: Later work showed greater clonal expansion in HLA-associated TCR beta chains than in equally common others. In a later analysis, TCR beta V- and J-gene trimming showed a link to a missense DCLRE1C variant. The study designated some 180 TCR beta chains cytomegalovirus-associated.

As regards this clone: Its antigen is currently unknown.

In germline, CDR1 is KGHSH, CDR2 LQKENI. The CDR3 has 14 amino acids. Unmatched junction bases numbered 6, after V lost 2 bases and J lost 7 bases. 13 Jbeta primers and 60 Vbeta primers were used for the PCR. Libraries were prepared by immunoSEQ multiplex PCR; TCRdb keeps only in-frame clonotypes and omits some of them. The sample lists some 130,000 clones, about 80% occurring once. The specimen was PBMCs. The receptor was derived from a man under 40 in good health and CMV-seronegative. The chain carries TRBV18 and TRBJ2-7; 9 bases fit TRBD2. CDR3 DNA sequence: TGTGCCAGCTCACCAGGTATTGGACTAGCGGAGCAGTACTTC. It codes for CASSPGIGLAEQYF.